The entry below describes one T cell receptor (beta chain). Its specificity is unknown. The repertoire was sequenced with immunoSEQ multiplex PCR; TCRdb's copy has only in-frame clones and lacks some. The table records 80,000 to 100,000 clones, over 70% of them present only once. This entry comes from a study of PD-1 blockade in mismatch repair-deficient tumors. Whole-study findings and limits: Tumor-resident clones, often undetectable pretreatment in blood, expanded then contracted after pembrolizumab.

V was clipped by 0 bases and J by 7 bases; unmatched bases: 7. The CDR3 spans 15 residues. Germline values: CDR1 SGHTS, CDR2 YDEGEE. The TCR-sequenced patients were a few responders to pembrolizumab. This receptor was obtained from an adult with mismatch repair-deficient cancer. Sequences were derived from peripheral blood, sampled 12 weeks after starting pembrolizumab. This chain joins TRBV5-8 and TRBJ1-5; 7 bases line up with TRBD1. This CDR3 is CASSLEGASGQPQHF. For the CDR3, the DNA is TGTGCCAGCAGCTTGGAGGGGGCGAGCGGGCAGCCCCAGCATTTT. Together with reference TRBV5-8 and TRBJ1-5, the CDR3 gives the full variable domain: EAGVTQSPTHLIKTRGQQATLRCSPISGHTSVYWYQQALGLGLQFLLWYDEGEERNRGNFPPRFSGRQFPNYSSELNVNALELEDSALYLCASSLEGASGQPQHFGDGTRLSIL.